Listed below are T cell receptor beta chains from one sample, sequenced in a study of spatial heterogeneity in lung cancer. TCRdb reprocessed the 5' RACE reads via MiXCR and lists one record per CDR3 protein. The data contain approximately 11,000 distinct CDR3 sequences, around 5.8% of them seen just once; the ten biggest clones take up about 28%. Sequencing used normal lung tissue next to the tumor, obtained at surgery. The source is a male donor with early-stage non-small cell lung cancer. CDR3s include the opening cysteine and the closing phenylalanine or tryptophan. The order of the fields is clone size, D gene, J gene, V gene, CDR3 DNA, CDR3 protein. A D gene is named only where the DNA matches it firmly. Some rows have no size entry. The others give once, few or many, or a class for an expanded clone.

>many|-|TRBJ1-1|TRBV6-5
TGTGCCAGCAGTAACACAGGGACTGAAGCTTTCTTT
CASSNTGTEAFF
>-|-|TRBJ1-1|TRBV20-1
TGCAGTGCCCCGCAAGAAGACCGGAACACTGAAGCTTTCTTT
CSAPQEDRNTEAFF
>many|-|TRBJ1-5|TRBV7-8
TGTGCCAGCAGCTTGAGGAGAACGGTGGATCAGCCCCAGCATTTT
CASSLRRTVDQPQHF
>many|TRBD1|TRBJ1-4|TRBV7-2
TGTGCCAGCAGCTTGCAACAGGGGAGTGAAAAACTGTTTTTT
CASSLQQGSEKLFF
>many|-|TRBJ2-1|TRBV7-2
TGTGCCAGCACCCCGATGGGGTACGGCAATGAGCAGTTCTTC
CASTPMGYGNEQFF
>many|-|TRBJ1-3|TRBV6-2/TRBV6-3
TGTGCCAGCAGCCCCGGCGGCACCATATATTTT
CASSPGGTIYF
>many|-|TRBJ1-6|TRBV30
TGTGCCTGGACGGCCGGGCGGAATTCACCCCTCCACTTT
CAWTAGRNSPLHF
>-|-|TRBJ2-5|TRBV21-1
TGTGCCAGCAGCGGCCCCGGGACAGGGAGGGGAGAGACCCAGTACTTC
CASSGPGTGRGETQYF
>many|-|TRBJ2-1|TRBV24-1
TGTGCCACCAGTGATCCTAACGGTGAGCAGTTCTTC
CATSDPNGEQFF
>many|-|TRBJ1-6|TRBV23-1
TGCGCCAGCAGCCCCCCTAATCAGAGCTCCTATAATTCACCCCTCCACTTT
CASSPPNQSSYNSPLHF
>many|-|TRBJ1-2|TRBV19
TGTGCCAGTAGTATCCCCTGGGGGAGATTCGATGGCTACACCTTC
CASSIPWGRFDGYTF
>medium-sized|-|TRBJ1-1|TRBV6-2/TRBV6-3
TGTGCCAGCAGAAGGACCCAGGGAGACACTGAAGCTTTCTTT
CASRRTQGDTEAFF
>medium-sized|-|TRBJ2-5|TRBV5-5
TGTGCCAGCAGCTTTACAGGGTCCGAGACCCAGTACTTC
CASSFTGSETQYF
>many|TRBD2|TRBJ2-1|TRBV7-7
TGTGCCAGCAGCCCGTTAGCGGGAGTAGGGGAGCAGTTCTTC
CASSPLAGVGEQFF
>many|-|TRBJ2-3|TRBV7-2
TGTGCCAGCACCCCCGGGGTATCCACAGATACGCAGTATTTT
CASTPGVSTDTQYF
>many|-|TRBJ2-7|TRBV20-1
TGCAGTGCTAACTGGGACCGGGGCACTTACGAGCAGTACTTC
CSANWDRGTYEQYF
>medium-sized|-|TRBJ1-2|TRBV6-5
TGTGCCAGCAGTTTATTAGGTCCAGGCTATGGCTACACCTTC
CASSLLGPGYGYTF
>many|-|TRBJ2-5|TRBV11-2
TGTGCCAGCAGCTTACCAGGGCGGTCGGAGACCCAGTACTTC
CASSLPGRSETQYF
>-|TRBD2|TRBJ2-7|TRBV6-5
TGTGCCAGCAGTTACCGGCTAGCGGGTACCGAGCAGTACTTC
CASSYRLAGTEQYF
>medium-sized|-|TRBJ2-7|TRBV7-2
TGTGCCAGCAGCTACCGACAGAGAAGCTCCTACGAGCAGTACTTC
CASSYRQRSSYEQYF
>many|-|TRBJ2-3|TRBV6-2/TRBV6-3
TGTGCCAGCAGTTACCCTCATAGCACAGATACGCAGTATTTT
CASSYPHSTDTQYF
>many|-|TRBJ2-1|TRBV27
TGTGCCAGCAGGGAGGGCGGAAGTGAGCAGTTCTTC
CASREGGSEQFF
>many|-|TRBJ1-6|TRBV6-2/TRBV6-3
TGTGCCAGCAGGGAGGGGCAGGCAAATTCACCCCTCCACTTT
CASREGQANSPLHF
>medium-sized|TRBD2|TRBJ2-4|TRBV29-1
TGCAGCGCCGGGGAGGGCCGCAACATTCAGTACTTC
CSAGEGRNIQYF
>many|-|TRBJ2-3|TRBV7-2
TGTGCCAGCAGCAACAACCCAGGTGGCACAGATACGCAGTATTTT
CASSNNPGGTDTQYF
>medium-sized|-|TRBJ2-1|TRBV27
TGTGCCAGCAGTTTAATGTCCGGGTACAATGAGCAGTTCTTC
CASSLMSGYNEQFF
>few|-|TRBJ2-5|TRBV7-2
TGTGCCAGCAGCCTAACCCAAGAGACCCAGTACTTC
CASSLTQETQYF
>many|-|TRBJ2-7|TRBV28
TGTGCCAGCAGTTTTGGTCGGGCAGGGGCTTCCTACGAGCAGTACTTC
CASSFGRAGASYEQYF
>medium-sized|-|TRBJ1-1|TRBV6-2/TRBV6-3
TGTGCCAGCAGCCAAGGTAGTGAAGCTTTCTTT
CASSQGSEAFF
>medium-sized|TRBD2|TRBJ2-1|TRBV9
TGTGCCAGCAGCGCTAGCGGGAACCGATACAATGAGCAGTTCTTC
CASSASGNRYNEQFF
>many|-|TRBJ1-2|TRBV6-5
TGTGCCAGCAGTTACGTGGGTAGGATGACTCCCTATGGCTACACCTTC
CASSYVGRMTPYGYTF
>many|-|TRBJ2-7|TRBV7-8
TGTGCCAGCGTTGGCCCTACCTACGAGCAGTACTTC
CASVGPTYEQYF
>many|-|TRBJ2-1|TRBV29-1
TGCAGCGCCCGGACGGAGGGCAATGAGCAGTTCTTC
CSARTEGNEQFF
>many|-|TRBJ1-1|TRBV7-6
TGTGCCAGCCTGCGATCCGGGACGACTGAAGCTTTCTTT
CASLRSGTTEAFF
>-|-|TRBJ1-6|TRBV5-1
TGCGCCAGCAGCTTGGAGGTTTCTAATTCACCCCTCCACTTT
CASSLEVSNSPLHF
>many|-|TRBJ1-1|TRBV5-1
TGCGCCAGCAGCTTAGGGGACATGAACACTGAAGCTTTCTTT
CASSLGDMNTEAFF
>many|-|TRBJ1-4|TRBV7-2
TGTGCCAGCAGCTTAATGGGGGCGCGCCCTAATGAAAAACTGTTTTTT
CASSLMGARPNEKLFF
>many|-|TRBJ1-2|TRBV29-1
TGCAGCGTTCAACAGTATTCCCCTGGCTACACCTTC
CSVQQYSPGYTF
>medium-sized|TRBD2|TRBJ2-5|TRBV6-1
TGTGCCAGCAGTGTTAGCGGGGCAGGAGAGACCCAGTACTTC
CASSVSGAGETQYF
>many|-|TRBJ2-7|TRBV20-1
TGCAGTGCTCCCCAAGCCGTCGAGCAGTACTTC
CSAPQAVEQYF
>-|TRBD2|TRBJ2-5|TRBV20-1
TGCAGTGCTCTGGGACTAGCGGGAGTACAACAAGAGACCCAGTACTTC
CSALGLAGVQQETQYF
>large|TRBD1|TRBJ1-6|TRBV6-2/TRBV6-3
TGTGCCAGCAGAGCGGGACAGCCAAATTCACCCCTCCACTTT
CASRAGQPNSPLHF
>many|TRBD2|TRBJ2-7|TRBV20-1
TGCAGTGCTAATGCGGGAGGGACCTACGAGCAGTACTTC
CSANAGGTYEQYF
>many|-|TRBJ2-1|TRBV6-2/TRBV6-3
TGTGCCAGCAGCTCCGGGATACACTTTACGGATCGCAATGAGCAGTTCTTC
CASSSGIHFTDRNEQFF
>-|-|TRBJ2-7|TRBV28
TGTGCCAGCAGTTTTCTCCGGACCTCCTCTTTCGAGCAGTACTTC
CASSFLRTSSFEQYF
>-|TRBD2|TRBJ2-7|TRBV28
TGTGCCAGCAGTTTATGCGAAGGGACTAGCGGGGGGGCAACACCTTACGAGCAGTACTTC
CASSLCEGTSGGATPYEQYF
>many|TRBD2|TRBJ2-7|TRBV7-4
TGTGCCAGCAGCTTAGGACTAGCGGGAGGGCCGTACGACGAGCAGTACTTC
CASSLGLAGGPYDEQYF
>many|-|TRBJ2-5|TRBV7-9
TGTGCCAGCAGCCCTGGACAGCCGTACCAAGAGACCCAGTACTTC
CASSPGQPYQETQYF
>-|TRBD1|TRBJ2-1|TRBV29-1
TGCAGCGTCCGGACAGGGGGTAATGAGCAGTTCTTC
CSVRTGGNEQFF
>large|-|TRBJ2-7|TRBV18
TGTGCCAGCTCACCCGGGGGTAGCGAGCAGTACTTC
CASSPGGSEQYF
>-|TRBD1|TRBJ1-1|TRBV29-1
TGCAGCGCAGACAGGGTCGCCGGTACTGAAGCTTTCTTT
CSADRVAGTEAFF
>many|-|TRBJ2-1|TRBV29-1
TGCAGCGGTCAGGGACCTAATGAGCAGTTCTTC
CSGQGPNEQFF
>many|TRBD1|TRBJ2-7|TRBV7-2
TGTGCCAGCAGCTCCGCAGGGGGCGCGTCCTACGAGCAGTACTTC
CASSSAGGASYEQYF
>many|-|TRBJ2-7|TRBV7-2
TGTGCCAGCAGCTTTTCCTACTACGAGCAGTACTTC
CASSFSYYEQYF